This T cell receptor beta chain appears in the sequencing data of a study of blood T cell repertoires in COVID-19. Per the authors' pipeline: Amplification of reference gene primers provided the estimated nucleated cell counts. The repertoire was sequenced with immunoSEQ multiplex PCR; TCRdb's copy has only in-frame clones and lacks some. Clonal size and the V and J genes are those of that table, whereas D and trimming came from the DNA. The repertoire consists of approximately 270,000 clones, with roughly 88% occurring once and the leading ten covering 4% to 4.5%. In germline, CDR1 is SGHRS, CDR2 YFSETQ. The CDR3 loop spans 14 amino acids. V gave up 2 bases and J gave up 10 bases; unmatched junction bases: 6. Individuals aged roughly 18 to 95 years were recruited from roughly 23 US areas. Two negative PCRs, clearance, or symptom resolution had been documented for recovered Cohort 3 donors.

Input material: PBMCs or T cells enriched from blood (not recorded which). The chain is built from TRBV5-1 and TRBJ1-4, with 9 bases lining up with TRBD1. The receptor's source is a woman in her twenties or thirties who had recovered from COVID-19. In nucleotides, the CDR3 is TGCGCCAGCAGCTTACCGGGACAGGGCCGAAAACTGTTTTTT. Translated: CASSLPGQGRKLFF.